The 8 T cell receptor beta chains reported below all come from one sample, sequenced in a study of blood T cell repertoires in COVID-19. Profiled with immunoSEQ multiplex PCR; TCRdb holds only in-frame clones, not every one. The sample carries approximately 60,000 clones, about 85% recorded once. Sequences were obtained from peripheral blood. The receptors stem from a woman older than 75 with COVID-19, enrolled during active disease.

The chain has TRBV5-1 and TRBJ1-6; perhaps TRBD1 as D (6 bases). The V gene lost 6 bases and the J gene lost 3 bases, with 16 bases spanning the gap. The CDR3 contains 16 residues. CDR1 is SGHRS, CDR2 YFSETQ, per germline. CDR3 region: CASTLGGVFYNSPLHF. CDR3 sequence (DNA): TGCGCCAGCACCCTTGGGGGCGTTTTCTATAATTCACCCCTCCACTTT.

This clone was detected once. This chain joins TRBV5-4 and TRBJ1-4, with a possible D match to TRBD1 (6 bases). Trimming cost V 2 bases and J 0 bases, with 11 bases left between them. This CDR3 is built from 16 residues. Per the germline V gene, CDR1 is SGHNT and CDR2 is YYREEE (reference sequence). The CDR3 DNA reads as TGTGCCAGCAGCTTAGGACAGCCTGCAACTAATGAAAAACTGTTTTTT. Residues: CASSLGQPATNEKLFF.

V gene TRBV12-3 or TRBV12-4 combines with J gene TRBJ1-6; D perhaps matches TRBD1 (6 bases). The V end was cut by 5 bases, the J end by 10 bases, with 12 bases between. This CDR3 is 13 amino acids long. In DNA, the CDR3 is TGTGCCAGCAGTGCCAGGGGTCGGTCACCCCTCCACTTT. Translating gives CASSARGRSPLHF.

This chain connects TRBV7-8 to TRBJ1-2; 7 bases map to TRBD1. Germline V CDR1 and CDR2: SGHVS, FQNEAQ. Losses at the gene ends were 1 base for V and 3 bases for J; bases not matched to a gene: 5. This CDR3 has 15 amino acids. In DNA form, the CDR3 reads TGTGCCAGCAGCTTAGATACAGGGGTGGACTATGGCTACACCTTC. This gives the protein CASSLDTGVDYGYTF.

For the CDR3, the DNA is TGTGCCAGCTCACCACTGGCAGGCCAAAACTATGGCTACACCTTC. It encodes CASSPLAGQNYGYTF. This rearrangement joins TRBV18 to TRBJ1-2; D gene unclear. The CDR3 has 15 amino acids. Germline V lookup: CDR1 KGHSH, CDR2 LQKENI. Trimming removed 1 base at V and 2 bases at J, with 11 bases between. The variable domain in full, with the rest retrieved from reference TRBV18 and TRBJ1-2, is NAGVMQNPRHLVRRRGQEARLRCSPMKGHSHVYWYRQLPEEGLKFMVYLQKENIIDESGMPKERFSAEFPKEGPSILRIQQVVRGDSAAYFCASSPLAGQNYGYTFGSGTRLTVV.

The rearrangement links TRBV5-1 to TRBJ1-3, with 9 bases that match TRBD1. The V gene's germline CDR1 is SGHRS and CDR2 YFSETQ. This CDR3 has 18 residues. J gave up 1 base and V 3 bases, and 11 bases lay outside the gene matches. CDR3 in DNA: TGCGCCAGCAGCTCCCGGACAGGGGACCTCTCTTCTGGAAACACCATATATTTT. Protein: CASSSRTGDLSSGNTIYF. Drawing the rest from reference TRBV5-1 and TRBJ1-3, the complete variable domain is KAGVTQTPRYLIKTRGQQVTLSCSPISGHRSVSWYQQTPGQGLQFLFEYFSETQRNKGNFPGRFSGRQFSNSRSEMNVSTLELGDSALYLCASSSRTGDLSSGNTIYFGEGSWLTVV.

This rearrangement joins TRBV2 to TRBJ1-1; 7 positions agree with TRBD1. V shed 11 bases, J shed 2 bases, and the junction held 11 bases outside the gene matches. Germline CDR1 reads SNHLY; CDR2 reads FYNNEI. This CDR3 has 14 residues. CDR3 coding DNA: TGTGCCTCACAGGGGAAGTCCACAAACACTGAAGCTTTCTTT. This encodes CASQGKSTNTEAFF.

V usage is TRBV12-3 or TRBV12-4 and J usage is TRBJ1-5; D might be TRBD1 (6 bases). Trimming pared 6 bases from V and 9 bases from J, leaving 12 bases between. The CDR3 is 12 amino acids. The CDR3 sequence: CASSEGGLPQHF. DNA for the CDR3: TGTGCCAGCAGCGAGGGGGGGTTGCCCCAGCATTTT.